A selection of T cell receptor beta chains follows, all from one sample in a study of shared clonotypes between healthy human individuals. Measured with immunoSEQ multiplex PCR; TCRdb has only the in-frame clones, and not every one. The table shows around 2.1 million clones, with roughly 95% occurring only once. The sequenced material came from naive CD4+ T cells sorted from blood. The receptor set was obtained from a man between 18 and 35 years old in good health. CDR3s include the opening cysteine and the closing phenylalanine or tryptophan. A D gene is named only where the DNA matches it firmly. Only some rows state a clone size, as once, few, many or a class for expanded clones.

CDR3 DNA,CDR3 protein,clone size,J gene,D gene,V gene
TGTGCCAGCAGCTTGGGGCAGCCCTCCTACGAGCAGTACTTC,CASSLGQPSYEQYF,NA,TRBJ2-7,NA,TRBV7-9
TGTGCCAGCAGCTTAGCAGGGACTAAATACAATGAGCAGTTCTTC,CASSLAGTKYNEQFF,NA,TRBJ2-1,TRBD2,TRBV7-9
TGTGCCAGCTCAAAATCGGGGAACTCACCCCTCCACTTT,CASSKSGNSPLHF,NA,TRBJ1-6,NA,TRBV18
TGTGCCAGCAGCCGAGCAGGGGGTACCACAGATACGCAGTATTTT,CASSRAGGTTDTQYF,NA,TRBJ2-3,TRBD1,TRBV5-4
TGCGCCAGCAGCTTGGCCGGTACAGCCTATAATTCACCCCTCCACTTT,CASSLAGTAYNSPLHF,NA,TRBJ1-6,NA,TRBV5-1
TGTGCCAGCAGCAAACGGACTAGCCTGGAGACCCAGTACTTC,CASSKRTSLETQYF,NA,TRBJ2-5,TRBD2,TRBV5-4
TGCGCCAGCAGCTTAGGGGTCGAAGGCCGGGACTACCCATACAATGAGCAGTTCTTC,CASSLGVEGRDYPYNEQFF,NA,TRBJ2-1,TRBD2,TRBV5-1
TGTGCCAGCTCACCGGCGGGAGGGAACTACAATGAGCAGTTCTTC,CASSPAGGNYNEQFF,NA,TRBJ2-1,TRBD2,TRBV18
TGCGCCAGCAGCTTGGCCTGGGCAGGTGATGGCTACACCTTC,CASSLAWAGDGYTF,NA,TRBJ1-2,NA,TRBV5-1
TGTGCTAGTGGTTTGGTCCTCTCTAGCGGGGTAAACGAGCAGTACTTC,CASGLVLSSGVNEQYF,NA,TRBJ2-7,TRBD2,TRBV12-5
TGTGCCAGCAGCGTAGAATATGGTACCTTGAACACCGGGGAGCTGTTTTTT,CASSVEYGTLNTGELFF,NA,TRBJ2-2,NA,TRBV9
TGTGCCAGCAGTGAAAGAGGCCTGAGCGGCTACACCTTC,CASSERGLSGYTF,NA,TRBJ1-2,NA,TRBV6-1
TGCGCCAGCAGCTTACAGGGTAACTACGAGCAGTACTTC,CASSLQGNYEQYF,once,TRBJ2-7,NA,TRBV5-1
TGTGCCAGCAGCCGGACGGTGAACACCGGGGAGCTGTTTTTT,CASSRTVNTGELFF,NA,TRBJ2-2,NA,TRBV5-4
TGTGCCAGCAGCTTAGGCCCAGGGTCAGGGAAAGAGACCCAGTACTTC,CASSLGPGSGKETQYF,NA,TRBJ2-5,NA,TRBV11-2
TGTGCCAGCAGCTCGAGACCAACCAATCAGCCCCAGCATTTT,CASSSRPTNQPQHF,NA,TRBJ1-5,NA,TRBV7-2
TGTGCCAGCAGTGAAGCAGGCGGGCAAGAGACCCAGTACTTC,CASSEAGGQETQYF,NA,TRBJ2-5,NA,TRBV2
TGTGCCAGCAGCTTCCGGACGGTCCCTAAAGCTTTCTTT,CASSFRTVPKAFF,NA,TRBJ1-1,NA,TRBV28
TGTGCCAGCAGTGGGGCCCCGGGACAGAGCACCGGGGAGCTGTTTTTT,CASSGAPGQSTGELFF,NA,TRBJ2-2,TRBD1,TRBV6-1
TGCGCCAGCAGCTTGGTCGGCGAGACCCAGTACTTC,CASSLVGETQYF,few,TRBJ2-5,NA,TRBV5-1
TGCGCCAGCAGCCAGGACCTAAGACAGGGTTTGGGTGGCTACACCTTC,CASSQDLRQGLGGYTF,NA,TRBJ1-2,TRBD1,TRBV4-1
TGTGCCACCAGCACCCTTAGCGGGGGGAACACCGGGGAGCTGTTTTTT,CATSTLSGGNTGELFF,NA,TRBJ2-2,TRBD2,TRBV15
TGTGCCAGTAGTACGATGGGACGGAATAGCAATCAGCCCCAGCATTTT,CASSTMGRNSNQPQHF,NA,TRBJ1-5,NA,TRBV19
TGCGCCAGCAGCCAAGCTTTCGGAAGTACCTTGAACACCGGGGAGCTGTTTTTT,CASSQAFGSTLNTGELFF,NA,TRBJ2-2,NA,TRBV4-1
TGTGCCAGCAGCCCCTCCTATCGACACCTAGCCAAAAACATTCAGTACTTC,CASSPSYRHLAKNIQYF,NA,TRBJ2-4,NA,TRBV14
TGTGCCAGCAGCCAAGTAGGGGACAGGGGGTCTGAAAAACTGTTTTTT,CASSQVGDRGSEKLFF,NA,TRBJ1-4,TRBD1,TRBV4-2
TGCGCCAGCAGCTTTTTGGGGGAAACTAATGAAAAACTGTTTTTT,CASSFLGETNEKLFF,NA,TRBJ1-4,NA,TRBV5-1
TGCAGTGCTAGAGTCGCCGAGCAGTACTTC,CSARVAEQYF,NA,TRBJ2-7,NA,TRBV20-1
TGTGCCAGCAGCTTGGGACAGCCGGGGACCGGGGAGCTGTTTTTT,CASSLGQPGTGELFF,NA,TRBJ2-2,TRBD1,TRBV7-3
TGTGCCAGCAGTGACCAGAGAAAAGTCAAAGAGACCCAGTACTTC,CASSDQRKVKETQYF,once,TRBJ2-5,NA,TRBV2
TGCGCCAGCAGCCTAAGCGGGACAGGGACCGGGGAGCTGTTTTTT,CASSLSGTGTGELFF,NA,TRBJ2-2,TRBD1,TRBV4-1
TGCGCCAGCAGCGGAAGGGACAGAGATTCACCCCTCCACTTT,CASSGRDRDSPLHF,NA,TRBJ1-6,TRBD1,TRBV5-1
TGTGCCAGCAGCTTACGAACAGATACGCAGTATTTT,CASSLRTDTQYF,NA,TRBJ2-3,NA,TRBV7-2
TGCGCCAGCAAAAGGACAGCTCTTAGGGAGCAGTACTTC,CASKRTALREQYF,NA,TRBJ2-7,NA,TRBV10-1
TGCGCCAGCAGCTTGGCTTACGGTCACAATGAGCAGTTCTTC,CASSLAYGHNEQFF,NA,TRBJ2-1,NA,TRBV5-1
TGTGCCATCAGCGTCGGGCCGCCGCGTGGCTACACCTTC,CAISVGPPRGYTF,many,TRBJ1-2,NA,TRBV10-3
TGTGCCAGCAGCCCTAGCGGGCGGGGCACCGGGGAGCTGTTTTTT,CASSPSGRGTGELFF,once,TRBJ2-2,TRBD2,TRBV7-2
TGCGCCAGCAGCCCCGTGAGCAGAGCCTACGAGCAGTACTTC,CASSPVSRAYEQYF,NA,TRBJ2-7,NA,TRBV5-1
TGTGCCAGTAGTATTGGAGGGACACCCCACTTC,CASSIGGTPHF,NA,TRBJ1-2,NA,TRBV19
TGTGCCACCAGCAGAGATCCGGGGGCGTCGGGTTCACCCCTCCACTTT,CATSRDPGASGSPLHF,NA,TRBJ1-6,NA,TRBV15
TGTGCCAGCAGTGACCGCCTAGCGGGGGGTCCAGATACGCAGTATTTT,CASSDRLAGGPDTQYF,NA,TRBJ2-3,TRBD2,TRBV6-1
TGTGCCAGCAGTCTTCGGGGAGGCACCATATATTTT,CASSLRGGTIYF,NA,TRBJ1-3,NA,TRBV6-5
TGCGCCAGCAGCTTGGCCGACTACGAGCAGTACTTC,CASSLADYEQYF,once,TRBJ2-7,NA,TRBV5-1
TGTGCCAGCAGCCCAGACAGGGTTGAGCAGTACTTC,CASSPDRVEQYF,NA,TRBJ2-7,TRBD1,TRBV7-8
TGTGCCAGCGGGGGCGGCAATCAGCCCCAGCATTTT,CASGGGNQPQHF,few,TRBJ1-5,NA,TRBV28
TGTGCCAGCAGCTTTCAAAAGGCCAACACCGGGGAGCTGTTTTTT,CASSFQKANTGELFF,NA,TRBJ2-2,NA,TRBV5-4
TGTGCCAGCAGTCCCAAAAGTTACAATGAGCAGTTCTTC,CASSPKSYNEQFF,NA,TRBJ2-1,NA,TRBV2
TGCGCCAGCACGGCTAGCGGGGGGCTGGAGACTCAGTACTTC,CASTASGGLETQYF,NA,TRBJ2-5,TRBD2,TRBV5-1
TGTGCCAGCAGTTACTCAGGGACAGGCCCCTACGAGCAGTACTTC,CASSYSGTGPYEQYF,NA,TRBJ2-7,TRBD1,TRBV6-5
TGTGCCAGCAGTTCCATCACAGGGTACAATTCACCCCTCCACTTT,CASSSITGYNSPLHF,once,TRBJ1-6,NA,TRBV5-4
TGTGCCAGCTCACCACCGGTTACAGGGAACACCATATATTTT,CASSPPVTGNTIYF,NA,TRBJ1-3,NA,TRBV18
TGCGCCAGCAGCTTGGGCGGGGGTAATTACGAGCAGTACTTC,CASSLGGGNYEQYF,NA,TRBJ2-7,TRBD2,TRBV5-1
TGTGCCAGCAGTGAACAGCAACGGGATCAGCCCCAGCATTTT,CASSEQQRDQPQHF,NA,TRBJ1-5,NA,TRBV6-1
TGTGCCAGTAGTAGGGCAGAATGGGGTGAAAAACTGTTTTTT,CASSRAEWGEKLFF,once,TRBJ1-4,NA,TRBV19
TGCGCCAGCAGCCCGGGAGGCCTAGCGGGGCGCAATGAGCAGTTCTTC,CASSPGGLAGRNEQFF,NA,TRBJ2-1,TRBD2,TRBV5-1
TGTGCCAGCAGCTGGGTCGGTTTGGGGGCGGGAGGACGCAATGAGCAGTTCTTC,CASSWVGLGAGGRNEQFF,NA,TRBJ2-1,TRBD2,TRBV7-9
TGTGCCAGTAGTATGGGACTAGCGGGAGAGCAGTTCTTC,CASSMGLAGEQFF,NA,TRBJ2-1,TRBD2,TRBV19
TGCGCCAGCACCGGGACTAGCGGGGGGATTGCGCAGTTCTTC,CASTGTSGGIAQFF,NA,TRBJ2-1,TRBD2,TRBV10-2
TGTGCCAGCAGTGTACCCCGAAAAAACCAAGAGACCCAGTACTTC,CASSVPRKNQETQYF,NA,TRBJ2-5,NA,TRBV25-1
TGCGCCAGCAGCGACCCAGGGCAGAACTACGAGCAGTACTTC,CASSDPGQNYEQYF,NA,TRBJ2-7,NA,TRBV5-1